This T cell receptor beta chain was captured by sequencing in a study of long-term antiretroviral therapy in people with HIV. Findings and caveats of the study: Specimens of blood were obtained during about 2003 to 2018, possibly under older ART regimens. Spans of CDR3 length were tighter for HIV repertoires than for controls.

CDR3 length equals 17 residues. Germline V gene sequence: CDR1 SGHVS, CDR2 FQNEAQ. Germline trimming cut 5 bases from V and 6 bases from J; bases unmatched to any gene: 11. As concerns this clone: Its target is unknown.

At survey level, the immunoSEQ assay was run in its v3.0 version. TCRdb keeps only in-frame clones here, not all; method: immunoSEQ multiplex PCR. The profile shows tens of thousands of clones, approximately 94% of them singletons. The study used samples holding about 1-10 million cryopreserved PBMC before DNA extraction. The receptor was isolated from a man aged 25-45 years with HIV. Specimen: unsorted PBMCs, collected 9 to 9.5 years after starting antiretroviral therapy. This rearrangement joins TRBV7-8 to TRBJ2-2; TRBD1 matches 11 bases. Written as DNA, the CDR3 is TGTGCCAGCAGCCTTTTTCGGGGACAGGGGGACGCCGGGGAGCTGTTTTTT. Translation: CASSLFRGQGDAGELFF.